Below, 10 T cell receptor beta chains from the same sample are listed, as sequenced in a study of blood T cell repertoires in COVID-19. Profiled with immunoSEQ multiplex PCR; TCRdb holds only in-frame clones, not every one. The data hold just over 250,000 clones, with approximately 88% observed a single time. Sequenced sample: peripheral blood. Source of these receptors: a woman in her 70s with COVID-19, enrolled during active disease.

The chain has TRBV9 and TRBJ2-7; maybe TRBD2 (6 bases). The CDR3 sequence is 14 residues long. The germline V gene has CDR1 SGDLS and CDR2 YYNGEE. Trimming stripped 0 bases from V and 2 bases from J, with 9 bases between. CDR3 in DNA: TGTGCCAGCAGCGTAGCGGGAGCCCCCTACGAGCAGTACTTC. This encodes CASSVAGAPYEQYF.

The CDR3: CASSLHPQGAIYEQYF. DNA of the CDR3: TGTGCCAGCAGCCTACACCCCCAGGGGGCAATTTACGAGCAGTACTTC. The chain has TRBV7-6 and TRBJ2-7; 8 bases line up with TRBD1. Germline V gene data show CDR1 as SGHVS and CDR2 as FNYEAQ. This CDR3 spans 16 amino acids. The ends lost 5 bases at V and 4 bases at J; junction bases unmatched: 13.

This clone was detected once. The gene calls are TRBV10-3 and TRBJ2-1, with 12 bases that match TRBD2. CDR3 length equals 14 residues. The V segment lost 10 bases and the J segment 4 bases; nucleotides outside the gene matches: 5. CDR1 ENHRY and CDR2 SYGVKD come from the germline V gene. In DNA, the CDR3 is TGTGCCACCGGGGGACTAGCGGGTTACAATGAGCAGTTCTTC. It specifies CATGGLAGYNEQFF.

The J gene is TRBJ2-3, the V gene TRBV11-3; possibly TRBD2 for D (5 bases). Germline-derived CDR1 and CDR2 are SGHNT and YENEEA. This CDR3 has 15 residues. The V gene lost 0 bases and the J gene lost 4 bases, with 11 bases spanning the gap. DNA for the CDR3: TGTGCCAGCAGCTTAGATGCTAGCTTCGCAGATACGCAGTATTTT. It yields the protein CASSLDASFADTQYF.

The chain links TRBV7-8 to TRBJ2-7; 9 bases agree with TRBD2. V gave up 3 bases and J gave up 1 base; unmatched junction bases: 13. This CDR3 is 18 amino acids long. CDR1 and CDR2 from the germline V gene are SGHVS and FQNEAQ. DNA for the CDR3: TGTGCCAGCAGCTTGTCGGGTAGCGGGGGAGTCATATCCTACGAGCAGTACTTC. It codes for CASSLSGSGGVISYEQYF.

The chain links TRBV7-9 to TRBJ2-3, with TRBD2 matching 8 bases. The CDR3 runs 16 residues. The germline V gene has CDR1 SEHNR and CDR2 FQNEAQ (reference sequence). Trimming removed 5 bases from V and 4 bases from J; junction bases left unmatched: 11. This chain's CDR3 is CASSPTGLAGSDTQYF. The CDR3 DNA follows: TGTGCCAGCAGCCCTACGGGCCTAGCGGGTTCAGATACGCAGTATTTT.

The chain links TRBV7-2 to TRBJ2-1, with a weak D call TRBD2 (5 bases). Trimming shortened V by 3 bases and J by 10 bases, and 13 bases separated the two germline ends. The CDR3 spans 13 residues. Germline V gene sequence: CDR1 SGHTA, CDR2 FQGNSA. The CDR3 here is CASSFLTGREQFF. As DNA, the CDR3 is TGTGCCAGCAGCTTTCTTACGGGAAGGGAGCAGTTCTTC.

The V gene is TRBV5-6, the J gene TRBJ1-4; 7 bases align to TRBD1. This CDR3 has 14 amino acids. Trimming at V came to 2 bases and at J to 2 bases, leaving 0 bases not matched to a gene. The germline gives CDR1 SGHDT, CDR2 YYEEEE. Written as DNA, the CDR3 is TGTGCCAGCAGCTTCAGGGGGACTAATGAAAAACTGTTTTTT. Its protein product is CASSFRGTNEKLFF.

The chain links TRBV12-1 to TRBJ1-5; no DNA check was done on the table's D call, TRBD1. TRBV12-1 is a documented pseudogene. This CDR3 is built from 15 residues. Here the CDR3 DNA reads TGTGCCAGCAGCTCCGGGACAGGTAGCAATCAGCCCCAGCATTTT. Its protein product is CASSSGTGSNQPQHF.

The CDR3: CASSLGEINFYGYTF. As DNA, the CDR3 is TGTGCCAGCAGCTTAGGTGAAATTAACTTCTATGGCTACACCTTC. This chain links TRBV7-2 with TRBJ1-2, with D uncertain. Germline V gene data show CDR1 as SGHTA and CDR2 as FQGNSA. V lost 1 base and J lost 4, with 13 bases in between. The CDR3 contains 15 residues.